Listed below are T cell receptor beta chains from one sample, sequenced in a study of memory CD4+ T cells and cytomegalovirus serostatus. Produced via immunoSEQ multiplex PCR; TCRdb's table is partial and in-frame only. This sample has more than 35,000 clones, with 65% to 80% found just once. Sequencing was carried out using memory CD4+ T cells from blood. Receptors originate from an adult in good health and CMV-seropositive. The CDR3 runs from the conserved cysteine through the conserved F or W. A D gene is named only where the DNA matches it firmly. Clone size is shown for a subset of rows, as once, few, many or a class of expanded clone.

>TRBJ2-7|TRBD1|TRBV5-1|.
TGCGCCAGCAGAGAAGGACAGGTAAACTACGAGCAGTACTTC
CASREGQVNYEQYF
>TRBJ1-3|.|TRBV5-1|few
TGCGCCAGCAGCTTGGACGAAGACACCATATATTTT
CASSLDEDTIYF
>TRBJ1-2|TRBD1|TRBV11-3|.
TGTGCCAGCTGCCGGGACAGGGGGCGGATTGGCTACACCTTC
CASCRDRGRIGYTF
>TRBJ2-7|.|TRBV5-6|.
TGTGCCAGCAGCTTGCGGGGGGCGCAATTCTACGAGCAGTACTTC
CASSLRGAQFYEQYF
>TRBJ2-2|.|TRBV4-2|once
TGTGCCAGCAGCCAAGATACCAGGGCCTCCTCTAACACCGGGGAGCTGTTTTTT
CASSQDTRASSNTGELFF
>TRBJ2-7|TRBD1|TRBV19|once
TGTGCCAGTAGAACTGAGGGACAGGAGCAGTACTTC
CASRTEGQEQYF
>TRBJ1-1|TRBD1|TRBV5-1|.
TGCGCCAGCAGCCGTCCGGACAGGGAGAACACTGAAGCTTTCTTT
CASSRPDRENTEAFF
>TRBJ1-6|.|TRBV6-1|.
TGTGCCAGCAGTGAAACCGGGTCCTATAATTCACCCCTCCACTTT
CASSETGSYNSPLHF
>TRBJ2-5|TRBD2|TRBV12-5|.
TGTGCTAGTGGAAAAGGGACTAGCGAGGGAGAGACCCAGTACTTC
CASGKGTSEGETQYF
>TRBJ1-5|TRBD1|TRBV2|.
TGTGCCAGCAGTGGACAGGGAGCGTATCAACCCCAGCATTTT
CASSGQGAYQPQHF
>TRBJ2-3|TRBD2|TRBV18|.
TGTGCCAGCTCACCACCAGCGGGGGGGCGTGATACGCAGTATTTT
CASSPPAGGRDTQYF
>TRBJ1-2|.|TRBV9|.
TGTGCCAGCAGCCCTGGAAGGGAAGCTAACTATGGCTACACCTTC
CASSPGREANYGYTF
>TRBJ2-7|.|TRBV7-9|.
TGTGCCAGCAGCTTAGATCCGGGACCTTACGAGCAGTACTTC
CASSLDPGPYEQYF
>TRBJ1-1|.|TRBV7-9|.
TGTGCCTGCACAAGGGGGGTTGGCACTGAAGCTTTCTTT
CACTRGVGTEAFF
>TRBJ1-2|TRBD1|TRBV29-1|.
TGCAGCGTCGTCGCAGGGGGCTATGGGGACTATGGCTACACCTTC
CSVVAGGYGDYGYTF
>TRBJ2-2|TRBD2|TRBV28|.
TGTGCCAGCAGTCCTCCGGCTAGCGGGGGGAGGATCGGGGAGCTGTTTTTT
CASSPPASGGRIGELFF
>TRBJ2-7|TRBD1|TRBV6-8|.
TGTGCCAGCAGTACTCCCCGGGACAGGGGCTACGAGCAGTACTTC
CASSTPRDRGYEQYF
>TRBJ2-1|.|TRBV10-3|.
TGTGCCATCAGGGGGGGACTCTCCTACAATGAGCAGTTCTTC
CAIRGGLSYNEQFF
>TRBJ1-1|.|TRBV28|.
TGTGCCAGCAGGGAGGGGGGGCCGAACACTGAAGCTTTCTTT
CASREGGPNTEAFF
>TRBJ2-1|TRBD1|TRBV5-1|.
TGCGCCAGCAGCTTGGAGGGTGGACAGGTGAACAATGAGCAGTTCTTC
CASSLEGGQVNNEQFF
>TRBJ2-4|.|TRBV18|few
TGTGCCAGCTCACCTAATCAGGGGAATGGAAACATTCAGTACTTC
CASSPNQGNGNIQYF
>TRBJ2-2|.|TRBV6-1|.
TGTGCCAGCAGTGATAGGTTTCCCCCCGTCACCGGGGAGCTGTTTTTT
CASSDRFPPVTGELFF
>TRBJ1-2|.|TRBV11-1|few
TGTGCCAGCAGCTTCCACCAGGGGTCTAACTATGGCTACACCTTC
CASSFHQGSNYGYTF
>TRBJ2-3|.|TRBV18|.
TGTGCCAGCTCACCAAATCCGCCGAGACTAGTTATAGATACGCAGTATTTT
CASSPNPPRLVIDTQYF
>TRBJ1-1|TRBD1|TRBV28|.
TGTGCCAGCAGTTTATTCTCCAGGGGGCTGAACACTGAAGCTTTCTTT
CASSLFSRGLNTEAFF
>TRBJ2-5|TRBD2|TRBV18|.
TGTGCCAGCTCGGGACTAGCGGGAGATCTGGAGACCCAGTACTTC
CASSGLAGDLETQYF
>TRBJ2-3|.|TRBV10-2|.
TGCGCCAGCAGTGTCGGGGCCGGTAGCACAGATACGCAGTATTTT
CASSVGAGSTDTQYF
>TRBJ1-6|.|TRBV18|.
TGTGCCAGCTCACCACCAGGGGCGAGTTCACCCCTCCACTTT
CASSPPGASSPLHF
>TRBJ2-1|TRBD2|TRBV2|.
TGTGCCAGCAGTGAGCGGGAGGTCAATGAGCAGTTCTTC
CASSEREVNEQFF
>TRBJ2-7|.|TRBV4-1|once
TGCGCCAGCAGCCAAGATCCCCACCCGGGCGAGCAGTACTTC
CASSQDPHPGEQYF
>TRBJ2-6|.|TRBV19|few
TGTGCCAGTAGTATAGGACAATCTGGGGCCAACGTCCTGACTTTC
CASSIGQSGANVLTF
>TRBJ2-7|.|TRBV28|.
TGTGCCAGCAGTTCCATCACGGCTCGGGGCTACTACGAGCAGTACTTC
CASSSITARGYYEQYF
>TRBJ2-7|.|TRBV28|.
TGTGCCAGCAGCCATACGGCGTTGGGCGTATACGAGCAGTACTTC
CASSHTALGVYEQYF
>TRBJ1-1|.|TRBV7-9|.
TGTGCCAGCTCATTAACGGGGGGTAGGGGGATGAACACTGAAGCTTTCTTT
CASSLTGGRGMNTEAFF
>TRBJ2-7|.|TRBV19|.
TGTGCCAGTAGTATGTCCTCGGAGAGCTCCTACGAGCAGTACTTC
CASSMSSESSYEQYF
>TRBJ2-7|TRBD2|TRBV7-2|once
TGTGCCAGCAGCTTAGCCAGCGGGAGCAACTCCTACGAGCAGTACTTC
CASSLASGSNSYEQYF
>TRBJ2-1|TRBD2|TRBV7-3|.
TGTGCCAGCAGCTTACGGCGGGGGGGTTCCAATGAGCAGTTCTTC
CASSLRRGGSNEQFF
>TRBJ1-1|TRBD1|TRBV5-1|once
TGCGCCAGCAGCTTGGAGGGACAGGATAGCGATGAAGCTTTCTTT
CASSLEGQDSDEAFF
>TRBJ2-7|.|TRBV20-1|.
TGCAGTGCGGGAGCCTACGAGCAGTACTTC
CSAGAYEQYF
>TRBJ2-6|TRBD1|TRBV4-1|.
TGCGCCAGCAGCCAAGTTTTCGGGACAGGGGGATCTGGGGCCAACGTCCTGACTTTC
CASSQVFGTGGSGANVLTF
>TRBJ2-4|.|TRBV6-6|.
TGTGCCAGCAGCGGCGGGACGGAGACTAAAAACATTCAGTACTTC
CASSGGTETKNIQYF
>TRBJ2-5|TRBD1|TRBV2|.
TGTGCCAGCAGTGGGACAGGGGGGATGGGAGAGACCCAGTACTTC
CASSGTGGMGETQYF
>TRBJ2-7|TRBD1|TRBV6-5|.
TGTGCCAGCAGTCCTCGGACAGGGTTGGACGAGCAGTACTTC
CASSPRTGLDEQYF
>TRBJ1-1|.|TRBV4-2|.
TGTGCCAGCAGCCAACCGACCCGGAACACTGAAGCTTTCTTT
CASSQPTRNTEAFF
>TRBJ1-1|.|TRBV18|.
TGTGCCAGCTCCCCAGAAATGAACACTGAAGCTTTCTTT
CASSPEMNTEAFF
>TRBJ2-3|TRBD1|TRBV4-1|.
TGCGCCAGCAGCCAAGATCCCCAGGGGGCGTTAAGGGATACGCAGTATTTT
CASSQDPQGALRDTQYF